The present TCR beta chain was sequenced within a study of blood T cells in healthy people across ages. Study results and caveats: Strong correlation linked observed beta diversity and percent naive T cells.

Points on this clonotype: Its antigen is unidentified.

J was trimmed by 8 bases and V by 3 bases; bases with no gene match: 6. The germline gives CDR1 LNHNV, CDR2 YYDKDF (reference sequence). CDR3 size: 14 residues. Alongside a J-beta primer mix, a sample-barcoded 5' primer served in a second PCR lasting roughly 6 to 12 cycles. TCRdb re-analysed the 5' RACE reads in MiXCR, keeping a single row per CDR3 protein. The sample records around 1,900,000 distinct CDR3 sequences, roughly two fifths being singletons. The chain couples TRBV15 to TRBJ1-3, with TRBD1 matching 8 bases. Sequenced: blood. This receptor was identified in a human donor in good health. CDR3 bases: TGTGCCACCAGCAGCCCCGGACAGGGTGACACCATATATTTT. Its translation: CATSSPGQGDTIYF.